This entry lists 15 T cell receptor beta chains sequenced from one sample in a study of blood T cells in healthy people across ages. The use of a sample-barcoded 5' primer and a J-beta primer mix characterized a second PCR of roughly 6 to 11 cycles. TCRdb re-called the 5' RACE reads through MiXCR, storing one row per CDR3 protein. The sample holds around 1.5 million distinct CDR3 sequences, about 40% seen once. Sequences were obtained from blood. The source is a woman under 30 in good health.

The chain joins TRBV28 to TRBJ2-7; the match to TRBD2 covers 7 bases. V shed 4 bases and J 7 bases; nucleotides not matched to a gene: 13. Germline V gene lookup returns CDR1 MDHEN and CDR2 SYDVKM. The CDR3 has 15 residues. The CDR3 reads CASSSRAGFPNEQYF. The DNA for the CDR3 is TGTGCCAGCAGTTCCCGAGCGGGATTCCCGAATGAGCAGTACTTC.

This clonotype was counted a few times. The gene calls are TRBV6-1 and TRBJ1-5, with a tentative D call TRBD1 (6 bases). The CDR3 covers 15 residues. V was shortened by 1 base and J by 3 bases, with 10 bases between the two germline ends. The germline gives CDR1 MNHNS, CDR2 SASEGT. The DNA of the CDR3 is TGTGCCAGCAGTGAAGTCAGGGGAAACAATCAGCCCCAGCATTTT. Its translation: CASSEVRGNNQPQHF.

This sequence joins TRBV7-9 and TRBJ1-5; TRBD1 is a possible D gene (5 bases). The CDR3 totals 15 residues. Per germline, CDR1 SEHNR and CDR2 FQNEAQ (reference sequence). V was clipped by 5 bases and J by 9 bases, with 20 bases between them. The CDR3 DNA reads as TGTGCCAGCAGCATCATGGGGGAGGTCGATCGGCCCCAGCATTTT. This translates into CASSIMGEVDRPQHF.

In this sample, this clonotype turned up many times. The chain joins TRBV4-1 to TRBJ2-7, with D possibly TRBD1 on 5 matching bases. V was trimmed by 2 bases and J by 5 bases, leaving 10 bases between them. The germline CDR1 and CDR2 sequences are MGHRA and YSYEKL. This CDR3 is 13 amino acids long. The CDR3 DNA reads as TGCGCCAGCAGCCAATTGCAGGGTGACGAGCAGTACTTC. This codes for CASSQLQGDEQYF.

This sequence joins TRBV10-2 and TRBJ1-5; no definite D call. CDR1 WSHSY and CDR2 SAAADI come from the germline V gene. The CDR3 is 16 amino acids. The V gene lost 0 bases and the J gene lost 3 bases, with 12 bases spanning the gap. CDR3 loop: CASSESVDGSNQPQHF. The CDR3 DNA follows: TGCGCCAGCAGTGAGTCTGTGGACGGTTCCAATCAGCCCCAGCATTTT.

This clonotype has a handful of counts. The chain uses TRBV2 and TRBJ1-2; no firm D call. The CDR3 extends over 15 amino acids. Germline assignment: CDR1 SNHLY and CDR2 FYNNEI. Between the trimmed V and J ends, which lost 2 bases and 4 bases, there was a span of 14 bases. The CDR3 coding sequence is TGTGCCAGCAGTGAATCATGGACGATCTTCTATGGCTACACCTTC. Its translation: CASSESWTIFYGYTF.

V and J are TRBV28 and TRBJ1-2; D call uncertain. The CDR3 is made up of 17 amino acids. Germline lookup yields CDR1 MDHEN and CDR2 SYDVKM. Trimming took 1 base from V and 0 from J, leaving 15 bases between them. In nucleotides, the CDR3 is TGTGCCAGCAGTTTATCGGCAGGACGCTCTACTAACTATGGCTACACCTTC. It translates to CASSLSAGRSTNYGYTF.

The chain has TRBV7-9 and TRBJ1-1, with 9 positions matching TRBD1. Germline V lookup: CDR1 SEHNR, CDR2 FQNEAQ (reference sequence). The CDR3 has 16 amino acids. Unmatched junction bases numbered 8, after V lost 4 bases and J lost 2 bases. The CDR3 nucleotides read TGTGCCAGCAGCTACCCACAGGGGGCAGGAAACACTGAAGCTTTCTTT. Protein sequence: CASSYPQGAGNTEAFF.

V and J are TRBV29-1 and TRBJ1-2; 11 bases are shared with TRBD1. Germline V gene sequence: CDR1 SQVTM, CDR2 ANQGSEA. The CDR3 contains 14 residues. The trim removed 4 bases at V and 5 bases at J, leaving 6 bases unmatched. The CDR3 protein is CSVVGQGVLYGYTF. CDR3 in DNA: TGCAGCGTTGTGGGACAGGGGGTATTGTATGGCTACACCTTC.

This clonotype has more than one count but fewer than ten. The rearrangement links TRBV2 to TRBJ2-3, with a possible D match to TRBD2 (6 bases). The CDR3 has 14 residues. Germline V lookup: CDR1 SNHLY, CDR2 FYNNEI. The V and J ends lost 6 bases and 4 bases respectively, with 14 bases between them. The CDR3 nucleotides are TGTGCCAGCAGCCGGGAAGGGACTTCAGATACGCAGTATTTT. This translates into CASSREGTSDTQYF. Using reference TRBV2 and TRBJ2-3 for the parts outside the CDR3, the full variable domain is EPEVTQTPSHQVTQMGQEVILRCVPISNHLYFYWYRQILGQKVEFLVSFYNNEISEKSEIFDDQFSVERPDGSNFTLKIRSTKLEDSAMYFCASSREGTSDTQYFGPGTRLTVL.

To note about this clonotype: Given a much more abundant clone one base away, this may be a read error. J is TRBJ2-7 and V is TRBV20-1, with D hard to call. Germline CDR1 reads DFQATT; CDR2 reads SNEGSKA (reference sequence). The CDR3 consists of 13 residues. V lost 0 bases, J lost 7 bases, and 13 bases lay in between. CDR3 residues: CSARDPTRNEQYF. The CDR3 nucleotides read TGCAGTGCTAGAGACCCAACGCGGAATGAGCAGTACTTC.

V is TRBV20-1 and J is TRBJ2-1; 7 bases align to TRBD2. The CDR3 spans 13 residues. Germline V gene data show CDR1 as DFQATT and CDR2 as SNEGSKA (reference sequence). V dropped 6 bases and J dropped 9; count of bases not matched to a gene: 11. Here the CDR3 DNA reads TGCAGTGCGGAACGGGCTAGCGGAGGTGAGCAGTTCTTC. Translating gives CSAERASGGEQFF.

This clonotype turned up a few times. The chain carries TRBV6-6 and TRBJ2-5; TRBD2 matches at 14 bases. The CDR3 is made up of 17 amino acids. Germline CDR1 is MNHNY and CDR2 is SVGAGI (reference sequence). J gave up 11 bases and V 5 bases, and 16 bases lay outside the gene matches. The DNA of the CDR3 is TGTGCCAGCAGTAGAGAGACTAGCGGGGGGGCCCACAATGAGCAGTACTTC. Its translation is CASSRETSGGAHNEQYF.

The chain links TRBV6-5 to TRBJ1-5; D is uncertain. The CDR3 consists of 15 residues. Per germline, CDR1 MNHEY and CDR2 SVGAGI. The ends were cut back, 3 bases at V and 2 bases at J, with 11 bases in the middle. The CDR3 DNA reads as TGTGCCAGCAGTTATAGTCACGGGGGCAATCAGCCCCAGCATTTT. It specifies CASSYSHGGNQPQHF.

Details on this clonotype: One base away lies a much larger clone, so this may be a sequencing read error. V usage is TRBV20-1 and J usage is TRBJ2-1, with D uncertain. The DNA end lines up better with TRBJ2-7; the J call may be wrong. Germline CDR1 DFQATT, CDR2 SNEGSKA (reference sequence). The CDR3 runs 15 residues. The DNA of the CDR3 is TGCAGTGCCAGGCCCGCCGAAGTCTCCTACAATGAGCAGTACTTC. Amino acids: CSARPAEVSYNEQYF.